A single T cell receptor (beta chain) is shown here with its context. This sample was taken from a study of T cell changes during pregnancy in multiple sclerosis. CDR3 length: 14 residues. Trimming shortened V by 0 bases and J by 4 bases, and 9 bases separated the two germline ends. Germline-derived CDR1 and CDR2 are GTSNPN and SVGIG (reference sequence). Sequencing used immunoSEQ multiplex PCR; TCRdb keeps in-frame clones, though not all of them. The sample yields 65,000 to 75,000 clones, about 90% seen once. The sequences come from peripheral blood, collected in the third trimester of pregnancy. This clonotype was obtained from a female donor in good health, enrolled as a control in a pregnancy study. This chain joins TRBV30 and TRBJ2-2, with unresolved D. CDR3 amino acids: CAWSVWRGTGELFF. In DNA form, the CDR3 reads TGTGCCTGGAGTGTCTGGCGCGGCACCGGGGAGCTGTTTTTT.